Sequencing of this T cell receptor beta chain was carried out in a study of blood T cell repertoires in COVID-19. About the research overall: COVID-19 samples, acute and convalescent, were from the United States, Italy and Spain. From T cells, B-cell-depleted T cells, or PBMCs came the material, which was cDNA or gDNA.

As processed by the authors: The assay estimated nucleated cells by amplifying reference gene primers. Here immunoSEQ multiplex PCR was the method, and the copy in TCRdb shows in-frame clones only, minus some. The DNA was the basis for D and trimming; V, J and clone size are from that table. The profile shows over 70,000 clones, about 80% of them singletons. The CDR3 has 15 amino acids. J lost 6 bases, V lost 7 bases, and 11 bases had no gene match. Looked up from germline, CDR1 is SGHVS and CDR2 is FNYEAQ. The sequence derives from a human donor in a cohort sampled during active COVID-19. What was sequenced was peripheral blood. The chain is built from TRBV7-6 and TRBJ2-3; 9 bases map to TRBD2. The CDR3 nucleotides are TGTGCCAGCAAGGGGCTAGCGGGGAGGGCTGATACGCAGTATTTT. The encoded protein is CASKGLAGRADTQYF.